Listed here are 19 T cell receptor beta chains from one sample, sequenced in a study of shared clonotypes between healthy human individuals. Libraries were prepared by immunoSEQ multiplex PCR; TCRdb keeps only in-frame clonotypes and omits some of them. The sample lists about 680,000 clones; 72% were seen once. Input material: memory CD4+ T cells sorted from blood. The subset was: CD45RA-negative fraction. These receptor sequences come from a woman aged 25 to 39 in good health.

This clone has just a few counts. The same CDR3 also results from other DNA sequences found in this sample. V gene TRBV19 combines with J gene TRBJ2-4; D unresolved. The CDR3 totals 12 residues. Germline V gene lookup returns CDR1 LNHDA and CDR2 SQIVND (reference sequence). V was shortened by 3 bases and J by 7 bases, with 7 bases between the two germline ends. The CDR3 loop is CASSIGPNIQYF. CDR3 sequence (DNA): TGTGCCAGTAGTATCGGCCCGAACATTCAGTACTTC.

The table lists this clone with a count of one. The chain combines TRBV29-1 with TRBJ1-1; possibly TRBD1 for D (5 bases). This CDR3 has 15 amino acids. Germline V CDR1 and CDR2: SQVTM, ANQGSEA. V dropped 1 base and J dropped 2 bases, with 14 bases sitting between them. CDR3 sequence: CSVEGAAGGNTEAFF. The CDR3 coding sequence is TGCAGCGTTGAAGGGGCAGCGGGGGGAAACACTGAAGCTTTCTTT. Using reference TRBV29-1 and TRBJ1-1 for the parts outside the CDR3, the full variable domain is SAVISQKPSRDICQRGTSLTIQCQVDSQVTMMFWYRQQPGQSLTLIATANQGSEATYESGFVIDKFPISRPNLTFSTLTVSNMSPEDSSIYLCSVEGAAGGNTEAFFGQGTRLTVV.

With respect to this clone: Other DNA sequences within the sample encode an identical CDR3. The genes are TRBV7-8 and TRBJ1-1, with D perhaps matching TRBD1 (5 bases). The germline V gene encodes CDR1 SGHVS and CDR2 FQNEAQ. This CDR3 comprises 13 residues. Trimming stripped 4 bases from V and 3 bases from J, with 9 bases between. The CDR3: CASSSQGDTEAFF. For the CDR3, the DNA is TGTGCCAGCAGCTCGCAGGGTGACACTGAAGCTTTCTTT.

In its sample, this clone was seen many times. Other DNA sequences in the same sample also yield this CDR3. V and J are TRBV7-8 and TRBJ1-5; no definite D call. Deletions cut 1 base from V and 7 bases from J, with 8 bases between. The CDR3 runs to 13 residues. Germline CDR1 SGHVS, CDR2 FQNEAQ. CDR3: CASSLGGRQPQHF. CDR3 sequence (DNA): TGTGCCAGCAGCTTAGGGGGTAGGCAGCCCCAGCATTTT.

The V call is TRBV6-5, the J call TRBJ2-1; 11 positions match TRBD2. Germline CDR1 MNHEY, CDR2 SVGAGI. The ends lost 6 bases at V and 9 bases at J; junction bases unmatched: 10. This CDR3 has 15 residues. CDR3 in amino acids: CASSQLAGVGGEQFF. Here the CDR3 DNA reads TGTGCCAGCAGCCAACTAGCGGGAGTTGGTGGTGAGCAGTTCTTC.

The chain recombines TRBV28 with TRBJ1-5; 9 bases map to TRBD1. This CDR3 spans 14 amino acids. Germline V gene sequence: CDR1 MDHEN, CDR2 SYDVKM. V was pared by 10 bases and J by 7 bases, with 11 bases of the junction left unmatched. CDR3 coding DNA: TGTGCCAACACGAAGACAGGGGGTAAGCAGCCCCAGCATTTT. This gives the protein CANTKTGGKQPQHF.

V gene TRBV29-1 combines with J gene TRBJ2-7; TRBD1 aligns across 8 bases. V dropped 1 base and J dropped 6; count of bases not matched to a gene: 5. Germline CDR1 reads SQVTM; CDR2 reads ANQGSEA. This CDR3 has 13 amino acids. CDR3 nucleotide sequence: TGCAGCGTTGAAGGGACAGGGTCTCGCGAGCAGTACTTC. Its protein product is CSVEGTGSREQYF.

The chain employs TRBV27 and TRBJ2-7, with 8 bases matching TRBD1. The V and J ends lost 8 bases and 0 bases, in that order; junction bases with no gene match: 18. Germline V gene lookup returns CDR1 MNHEY and CDR2 SMNVEV (reference sequence). The CDR3 is 18 amino acids. The CDR3 nucleotides are TGTGCCAGCGGTCAGTTCAGGGGGCTCCAACTCCGCTCCTACGAGCAGTACTTC. Protein product: CASGQFRGLQLRSYEQYF.

This clone was found many times. This rearrangement joins TRBV6-1 to TRBJ1-1; tentatively, D is TRBD1 (5 bases). The germline V and J ends were trimmed by 4 bases and 4 bases, with 13 bases remaining between them. CDR1 is MNHNS, CDR2 SASEGT, per germline. This CDR3 spans 14 amino acids. CDR3 amino acids: CASSVRAYSTEAFF. CDR3 DNA: TGTGCCAGCAGTGTCAGGGCCTACAGCACTGAAGCTTTCTTT.

This clone came up once. The chain carries TRBV5-1 and TRBJ2-2; D remains unclear. V lost 0 bases and J lost 0, with 12 bases in between. CDR3 length: 17 amino acids. Germline V lookup: CDR1 SGHRS, CDR2 YFSETQ. The CDR3 spells CASSLAGGGSNTGELFF. CDR3 bases: TGCGCCAGCAGCTTGGCCGGTGGTGGATCGAACACCGGGGAGCTGTTTTTT. The full variable domain, completed using reference TRBV5-1 and TRBJ2-2, is KAGVTQTPRYLIKTRGQQVTLSCSPISGHRSVSWYQQTPGQGLQFLFEYFSETQRNKGNFPGRFSGRQFSNSRSEMNVSTLELGDSALYLCASSLAGGGSNTGELFFGEGSRLTVL.

The chain combines TRBV5-5 with TRBJ2-6, with a possible D match to TRBD2 (5 bases). Per the germline V gene, CDR1 is SGHKS and CDR2 is YYEKEE (reference sequence). The CDR3 covers 18 residues. V dropped 1 base and J dropped 0 bases, with 14 bases sitting between them. The CDR3 coding sequence is TGTGCCAGCAGCTTGAACGACTGGACTCCCTCTGGGGCCAACGTCCTGACTTTC. Its translation is CASSLNDWTPSGANVLTF.

This clone was seen a handful of times. V gene TRBV27 combines with J gene TRBJ1-1, with D maybe TRBD1 (6 bases). The germline V gene has CDR1 MNHEY and CDR2 SMNVEV (reference sequence). The CDR3 spans 11 residues. The ends were cut back, 6 bases at V and 11 bases at J, with 13 bases in the middle. The CDR3 DNA is TGTGCCAGCAGCCAAAACAGGGTGGCTTTCTTT. Protein: CASSQNRVAFF.

This clone has just a few counts. The chain carries TRBV6-1 and TRBJ1-1, with D unresolved. From germline, CDR1 is MNHNS and CDR2 SASEGT. Trimming removed 7 bases at V and 4 bases at J, with 13 bases between. The CDR3 sequence is 13 residues long. The CDR3 loop reads CASTRLGSTEAFF. CDR3 in DNA: TGTGCCAGCACTCGGCTGGGGAGCACTGAAGCTTTCTTT.

This chain joins TRBV11-3 and TRBJ2-2, with D perhaps matching TRBD1 or TRBD2 (5 bases each). This CDR3 has 15 residues. V was shortened by 7 bases and J by 0 bases, with 12 bases between the two germline ends. CDR1 is SGHNT and CDR2 is YENEEA in the germline V gene. The DNA of the CDR3 is TGTGCCAGCACGAGGGACCGTTCGAACACCGGGGAGCTGTTTTTT. Translation gives CASTRDRSNTGELFF.

V usage is TRBV6-1 and J usage is TRBJ2-4, with 7 bases identical to TRBD1. Trimming took 4 bases from V and 2 from J; bases not matched to a gene: 8. The CDR3 has 16 amino acids. CDR1 is MNHNS, CDR2 SASEGT, per germline. The CDR3 loop is CASSAPWTGSKNIQYF. CDR3 bases: TGTGCCAGCAGTGCGCCTTGGACAGGCTCCAAAAACATTCAGTACTTC.

Notes on this clone: Different DNA sequences within this sample yield the same CDR3. V and J are TRBV2 and TRBJ1-1, with 7 positions matching TRBD1. CDR1 is SNHLY and CDR2 is FYNNEI in the germline V gene. V trimming: 6 bases; J trimming: 0 bases; junction bases outside the gene matches: 4. The CDR3 is 14 amino acids. The CDR3 region has the DNA TGTGCCAGCAGAGGGACAGATCTGAACACTGAAGCTTTCTTT. Amino acid sequence: CASRGTDLNTEAFF.

This chain links TRBV27 with TRBJ2-7; 11 bases match TRBD1. Germline CDR1 is MNHEY and CDR2 is SMNVEV (reference sequence). V shed 5 bases, J shed 1 base, and the junction held 7 bases outside the gene matches. This CDR3 has 16 residues. The CDR3 loop reads CASSPGQGATSYEQYF. CDR3 bases: TGTGCCAGCAGTCCCGGACAGGGGGCTACATCCTACGAGCAGTACTTC.

The rearrangement uses TRBV5-1 and TRBJ2-3; possibly TRBD1 for D (6 bases). The CDR3 totals 14 residues. Germline CDR1 and CDR2: SGHRS and YFSETQ. Trimming shortened V by 0 bases and J by 5 bases, and 10 bases separated the two germline ends. The CDR3 bases are TGCGCCAGCAGCTTGGGGGGGCAGGTAGATACGCAGTATTTT. This gives the protein CASSLGGQVDTQYF.

The V gene is TRBV5-1, the J gene TRBJ2-2, with 7 bases aligning to TRBD2. CDR3 length: 14 residues. With 4 bases clipped from V and 6 bases from J, the junction kept 6 bases outside the gene matches. In germline, CDR1 is SGHRS, CDR2 YFSETQ. The CDR3, as DNA: TGCGCCAGCAGCCGACCTACTAGCGCCGGGGAGCTGTTTTTT. Amino acids: CASSRPTSAGELFF.